These 9 T cell receptor beta chains were sequenced from one sample in a study of response to subunit inactivated influenza vaccine. TCRdb called the RT-PCR reads again in MiXCR, with one record for every CDR3 protein. The sample consists of 500,000 to 600,000 distinct CDR3 sequences, under 15% of them appearing once. The sequencing here drew on PBMCs from blood, taken more than 35 days after vaccination. These receptors were taken from a man in his fifties who received an inactivated influenza vaccine.

The gene calls are TRBV20-1 and TRBJ1-5; TRBD1 agrees at 11 bases. CDR3 size: 15 residues. In germline, CDR1 is DFQATT, CDR2 SNEGSKA (reference sequence). With 5 bases clipped from V and 4 bases from J, the junction kept 7 bases outside the gene matches. The CDR3 sequence: CSAWGQGGRNQPQHF. The CDR3 DNA follows: TGCAGTGCTTGGGGACAGGGGGGAAGGAATCAGCCCCAGCATTTT.

There are many counts of this clonotype. The chain couples TRBV12-3 or TRBV12-4 to TRBJ2-7, with D unclear. Trimming took 6 bases from V and 3 from J, leaving 12 bases between them. CDR3 size: 13 residues. The CDR3 bases are TGTGCCAGCAGCCTTTCGAGTAGCTACGAGCAGTACTTC. It codes for CASSLSSSYEQYF.

The sample holds a few counts of this clonotype. The chain recombines TRBV7-2 with TRBJ1-1, with D perhaps matching TRBD1 (6 bases). With 7 bases removed from V and 0 bases from J, the gap between germline ends came to 12 bases. The CDR3 length is 14 residues. Germline V gives CDR1 SGHTA, CDR2 FQGNSA. The CDR3 spells CASNWGGMNTEAFF. For the CDR3, the DNA is TGTGCCAGCAACTGGGGGGGCATGAACACTGAAGCTTTCTTT.

The chain combines TRBV6-1 with TRBJ1-5; the D gene is possibly TRBD1 (6 bases). This CDR3 comprises 14 residues. Germline CDR1 is MNHNS and CDR2 is SASEGT. Trimming left V 5 bases short and J 4 bases short, with 12 bases between. CDR3 DNA: TGTGCCAGCAGTACCATAGGGACAAATCAGCCCCAGCATTTT. Its protein product is CASSTIGTNQPQHF.

The J gene is TRBJ2-7, the V gene TRBV20-1; 8 nucleotides line up with TRBD2. The CDR3 is 15 amino acids. Germline assignment: CDR1 DFQATT and CDR2 SNEGSKA (reference sequence). The J segment lost 3 bases and the V segment lost 2 bases, leaving 9 bases of the junction unmatched. The CDR3 coding sequence is TGCAGTGCTAGACCACGGAGCGGGGGTATCTACGAGCAGTACTTC. Its translation: CSARPRSGGIYEQYF.

This clonotype was seen a few times. The chain is built from TRBV3-1 and TRBJ1-2, with D tentatively TRBD1 (5 bases). The CDR3 length is 15 residues. The germline V gene encodes CDR1 LGHDT and CDR2 YNNKEL (reference sequence). Trimming pared 0 bases from V and 4 bases from J, leaving 12 bases between. The CDR3 reads CASSQDLPGTYGYTF. Here the CDR3 DNA reads TGTGCCAGCAGCCAAGATCTCCCGGGGACCTATGGCTACACCTTC.

This clonotype has ten or more counts. V gene TRBV5-1 combines with J gene TRBJ1-5, with D perhaps matching TRBD1 (5 bases). There are 15 residues in the CDR3. CDR1 SGHRS and CDR2 YFSETQ come from the germline V gene. V lost 0 bases and J lost 7, with 14 bases in between. CDR3 in DNA: TGCGCCAGCAGCTTGGACGACAGCGGAACGCAGCCCCAGCATTTT. As protein: CASSLDDSGTQPQHF.

This clonotype came up a few times. This sequence joins TRBV11-2 and TRBJ2-1, with D possibly matching TRBD2 (6 bases). There are 15 residues in the CDR3. Trimming removed 5 bases at V and 1 base at J, with 12 bases between. Germline V CDR1 and CDR2: SGHAT, FQNNGV. The DNA for the CDR3 is TGTGCCAGCAGCCCTTTGGGGGGATCCTACAATGAGCAGTTCTTC. It specifies CASSPLGGSYNEQFF.

This clonotype occurred a few times. The V gene is TRBV5-1, the J gene TRBJ2-7, with 9 bases matching TRBD2. The CDR3 is 14 amino acids. J was trimmed by 5 bases and V by 4 bases; bases with no gene match: 7. Germline values: CDR1 SGHRS, CDR2 YFSETQ. In nucleotides, the CDR3 is TGCGCCAGCAGCGCCGTGACTAGCGGAAACGAGCAGTACTTC. As protein: CASSAVTSGNEQYF.